A single sample is the source of the 23 T cell receptor beta chains below, sequenced in a study of T cell repertoires in cytomegalovirus infection. The antigens of these receptors remain unknown. TCRdb reprocessed the reads with MiXCR, giving one entry per CDR3 protein. The sample shows around 100,000 distinct CDR3 sequences, around 40% of them seen only once. The input for sequencing was CD8+ T cells from cultured PBMCs, taken from culture after CMV antigen stimulation. Receptor source: a human donor in good health (CMV status not recorded). Some clones in this sample may be carry-over from other donors' samples.

The chain has TRBV5-5 and TRBJ2-3, with 9 bases identical to TRBD2. V lost 0 bases, J lost 6 bases, and 14 bases stayed unmatched. The CDR3 runs to 18 residues. CDR1 and CDR2 from the germline V gene are SGHKS and YYEKEE (reference sequence). The CDR3 DNA follows: TGTGCCAGCAGCTTGGTTGTGCGGCGGGGGGGCCGTGATGATACGCAGTATTTT. It is translated as CASSLVVRRGGRDDTQYF. Using reference TRBV5-5 and TRBJ2-3 for the parts outside the CDR3, the full variable domain is DAGVTQSPTHLIKTRGQQVTLRCSPISGHKSVSWYQQVLGQGPQFIFQYYEKEERGRGNFPDRFSARQFPNYSSELNVNALLLGDSALYLCASSLVVRRGGRDDTQYFGPGTRLTVL.

This clonotype was counted between two and nine times. The chain joins TRBV12-3 or TRBV12-4 to TRBJ2-3, with 13 bases lining up with TRBD2. Germline trimming cut 1 base from V and 6 bases from J; bases unmatched to any gene: 10. This CDR3 has 18 residues. CDR3: CASSLDRTSGGRGDTQYF. CDR3 nucleotide sequence: TGTGCCAGCAGTTTAGATCGGACTAGCGGGGGACGAGGGGATACGCAGTATTTT.

This clonotype has more than one count but fewer than ten. The chain is built from TRBV12-3 or TRBV12-4 and TRBJ2-3, with D unclear. The CDR3 has 12 amino acids. Trimming took 4 bases from V and 8 from J, leaving 10 bases between them. CDR3 nucleotides: TGTGCCAGCAGTTATATCCCACGTACGCAGTATTTT. Its protein product is CASSYIPRTQYF.

Many counts were recorded for this clonotype. This chain connects TRBV28 to TRBJ2-7; D might be TRBD2 (6 bases). The CDR3 sequence is 15 residues long. Per the germline V gene, CDR1 is MDHEN and CDR2 is SYDVKM. V gave up 1 base and J gave up 2 bases, with 12 bases separating them. The CDR3 loop is CASSLLLGEAYEQYF. CDR3 DNA: TGTGCCAGCAGTTTATTGCTAGGGGAGGCCTACGAGCAGTACTTC.

V gene TRBV5-4 combines with J gene TRBJ2-3, with D possibly called TRBD1 or TRBD2 (5 bases each). Germline lookup yields CDR1 SGHNT and CDR2 YYREEE (reference sequence). The CDR3 totals 14 residues. The germline V and J ends were trimmed by 3 bases and 2 bases, with 10 bases remaining between them. The CDR3 DNA reads TGTGCCAGCAGCTGGGGGACGATCACAGATACGCAGTATTTT. It yields the protein CASSWGTITDTQYF.

The gene calls are TRBV29-1 and TRBJ1-2; 10 nucleotides agree with TRBD1. The germline CDR1 and CDR2 sequences are SQVTM and ANQGSEA. Trimming at V came to 3 bases and at J to 8 bases, leaving 15 bases not matched to a gene. The CDR3 is 16 amino acids. This CDR3 is CSVDQPGQGTSGGYTF. The CDR3 DNA follows: TGCAGCGTTGATCAACCGGGACAGGGGACCTCCGGCGGCTACACCTTC.

The chain joins TRBV20-1 to TRBJ1-1; D is ambiguous. The V gene lost 1 base and the J gene lost 4 bases, with 7 bases spanning the gap. The germline V gene has CDR1 DFQATT and CDR2 SNEGSKA (reference sequence). The length of the CDR3 is 12 residues. The CDR3, as DNA: TGCAGTGCTAGAGTGGCAGGCACTGAAGCTTTCTTT. This sequence encodes CSARVAGTEAFF.

Only a few counts were recorded for this clonotype. This chain links TRBV7-8 with TRBJ2-7; 9 bases agree with TRBD2. Germline V gene lookup returns CDR1 SGHVS and CDR2 FQNEAQ. The CDR3 totals 16 residues. The V and J ends lost 1 base and 5 bases, in that order; junction bases with no gene match: 9. CDR3 DNA: TGTGCCAGCAGCTTAGAAGGTGGCGGGGGGGACAACGAGCAGTACTTC. This encodes CASSLEGGGGDNEQYF. Complete variable domain (other parts from reference TRBV7-8 and TRBJ2-7): GAGVSQSPRYKVAKRGQDVALRCDPISGHVSLFWYQQALGQGPEFLTYFQNEAQLDKSGLPSDRFFAERPEGSVSTLKIQRTQQEDSAVYLCASSLEGGGGDNEQYFGPGTRLTVT.

The table lists this clonotype with a few counts. This chain links TRBV12-3 or TRBV12-4 with TRBJ2-1; 10 bases match TRBD1. The J segment lost 5 bases and the V segment lost 4 bases, leaving 14 bases of the junction unmatched. The CDR3 has 18 amino acids. The CDR3 DNA follows: TGTGCCAGCAGTTCCCCACTTTCGCCGGGACAGGGGAACAATGAGCAGTTCTTC. As protein: CASSSPLSPGQGNNEQFF.

The chain is built from TRBV5-4 and TRBJ1-1, with 10 bases aligning to TRBD1. The CDR3 spans 15 residues. With V trimmed by 4 bases and J by 3 bases, 6 bases remained unmatched. Germline CDR1 and CDR2: SGHNT and YYREEE (reference sequence). Here the CDR3 reads CASSPPGTGDTEAFF. CDR3 sequence (DNA): TGTGCCAGCAGCCCGCCCGGGACAGGGGACACTGAAGCTTTCTTT.

The chain employs TRBV11-3 and TRBJ2-5; D is possibly TRBD1 or TRBD2 (7 bases each). In germline, CDR1 is SGHNT, CDR2 YENEEA. The CDR3 is 15 amino acids. Trimming took off 4 bases at V and 2 bases at J, with 14 bases between the two ends. CDR3 residues: CASSYRQGGQETQYF. The CDR3 nucleotides are TGTGCCAGCAGCTACCGACAGGGAGGGCAAGAGACCCAGTACTTC.

The chain couples TRBV4-1 to TRBJ2-2; D is uncertain. Trimming left V 3 bases short and J 5 bases short, with 10 bases between. CDR1 and CDR2 from the germline V gene are MGHRA and YSYEKL. The length of the CDR3 is 14 residues. The CDR3 spells CASSQSLGTGELFF. CDR3 coding DNA: TGCGCCAGCAGCCAGTCTCTAGGTACCGGGGAGCTGTTTTTT.

The sample holds many counts of this clonotype. The V and J genes are TRBV7-6 and TRBJ1-3, with a weak D call TRBD1 (5 bases). Germline CDR1 and CDR2: SGHVS and FNYEAQ. The CDR3 extends over 15 amino acids. V was shortened by 5 bases and J by 0 bases, with 11 bases between the two germline ends. The CDR3 region has the DNA TGTGCCAGCAGCCCGACAGCCAGCTCTGGAAACACCATATATTTT. Its protein is CASSPTASSGNTIYF.

This clonotype appeared many times. The chain couples TRBV6-6 to TRBJ2-7; possibly TRBD2 for D (6 bases). The CDR3 contains 11 residues. V lost 11 bases and J 7 bases, leaving 15 bases between the germline ends. Germline CDR1 and CDR2: MNHNY and SVGAGI (reference sequence). In nucleotides, the CDR3 is TGTGCCGTCGGAGGGGTGGGGGAGCAGTACTTC. It encodes CAVGGVGEQYF.

The chain links TRBV7-9 to TRBJ2-7; 11 bases fit TRBD2. CDR1 is SEHNR and CDR2 is FQNEAQ in the germline V gene (reference sequence). The CDR3 has 15 residues. J was trimmed by 3 bases and V by 5 bases; bases with no gene match: 6. DNA for the CDR3: TGTGCCAGCAGCGAGCCCGGGACTAGCGGCTACGAGCAGTACTTC. As protein: CASSEPGTSGYEQYF.

The J gene is TRBJ1-1, the V gene TRBV12-3 or TRBV12-4; D gene ambiguous. This CDR3 is built from 13 residues. The V gene lost 4 bases and the J gene lost 6 bases, with 12 bases spanning the gap. CDR3 nucleotides: TGTGCCAGCAGTTGGACCCTAGCGGCTGAAGCTTTCTTT. It yields the protein CASSWTLAAEAFF.

The chain couples TRBV6-1 to TRBJ1-1; D is unresolved. Between the trimmed V and J ends, which lost 5 bases and 2 bases, there was a span of 15 bases. This CDR3 comprises 15 residues. Germline CDR1 and CDR2: MNHNS and SASEGT. DNA for the CDR3: TGTGCCAGCAGTTGGGGAATGGAAAGTAACACTGAAGCTTTCTTT. This translates into CASSWGMESNTEAFF.

This clonotype was found a few times. The chain has TRBV12-3 or TRBV12-4 and TRBJ1-1; TRBD1 aligns across 7 bases. This CDR3 is 11 amino acids long. Losses at the gene ends were 7 bases for V and 8 bases for J; bases not matched to a gene: 4. CDR3 sequence: CASTADREAFF. The CDR3 coding sequence is TGTGCCAGCACCGCGGACAGGGAAGCTTTCTTT.

Many counts were recorded for this clonotype. The CDR3 DNA follows: TGTGCCAGCTCCGCGGCGAACCCCACGGCCGACCAGGGGGCGGACAATGAGCAGTTCTTC. Translation gives CASSAANPTADQGADNEQFF. The chain combines TRBV7-6 with TRBJ2-1, with 8 bases fitting TRBD1. The CDR3 length is 20 residues. The junction had 26 bases not matched to a gene; V was cut back by 8 bases and J by 5 bases. The germline CDR1 and CDR2 sequences are SGHVS and FNYEAQ.

This clonotype was found a few times. V usage is TRBV12-3 or TRBV12-4 and J usage is TRBJ1-5, with a weak D call TRBD1 (6 bases). Trimming took 6 bases from V and 3 from J, leaving 15 bases between them. This CDR3 spans 15 amino acids. The CDR3 DNA sequence: TGTGCCAGCAGCCGTTCTACAGGGTACAATCAGCCCCAGCATTTT. This translates into CASSRSTGYNQPQHF.

The chain carries TRBV5-1 and TRBJ1-1; the D gene is possibly TRBD1 (5 bases). The CDR3 extends over 11 amino acids. With 10 bases removed from V and 4 bases from J, the gap between germline ends came to 11 bases. Germline V gene data show CDR1 as SGHRS and CDR2 as YFSETQ. The CDR3 DNA follows: TGCGCCTCCAATCAGGGCACTGAAGCTTTCTTT. Amino acid sequence: CASNQGTEAFF.

This clonotype was seen only a few times. The chain couples TRBV15 to TRBJ2-7; 7 nucleotides agree with TRBD1. The CDR3 is 14 amino acids. The germline gives CDR1 LNHNV, CDR2 YYDKDF (reference sequence). Unmatched junction bases numbered 9, after V lost 4 bases and J lost 6 bases. CDR3 loop: CATSTLAGTAEQYF. The CDR3 DNA follows: TGTGCCACCAGCACCCTCGCCGGGACAGCCGAGCAGTACTTC.

This clonotype came up a few times. The V and J genes are TRBV6-5 and TRBJ2-4; the match to TRBD1 covers 7 bases. Germline V gives CDR1 MNHEY, CDR2 SVGAGI. V lost 7 bases, J lost 5 bases, and 8 bases stayed unmatched. The CDR3 loop spans 14 amino acids. Here the CDR3 reads CASTSRGRENIQYF. The CDR3 nucleotides are TGTGCCAGCACTTCGAGGGGGCGCGAAAACATTCAGTACTTC.